Presented here are 25 T cell receptor beta chains from one specimen sequenced in a study of shared T cell receptors in the human thymus. The method was immunoSEQ multiplex PCR; TCRdb's version includes in-frame clones alone and lacks a portion of them. The table shows approximately 730,000 clones, with approximately 83% occurring only once. This sample was shared with a second study, whose subject was human thymus T cells.

The sequenced material came from thymocytes. The receptors here all came from a girl under three years old with a congenital heart defect.

The rearrangement uses TRBV6-1 and TRBJ2-5, with 9 bases that match TRBD1. V was pared by 5 bases and J by 4 bases, with 8 bases of the junction left unmatched. Germline assignment: CDR1 MNHNS and CDR2 SASEGT. The CDR3 extends over 15 amino acids. The CDR3, as DNA: TGTGCCAGCAGTAACCGGGACAGGGCAGTAGAGACCCAGTACTTC. Its protein product is CASSNRDRAVETQYF.

This chain connects TRBV13 to TRBJ1-2; perhaps TRBD1 as D (5 bases). Germline CDR1 reads PRHDT; CDR2 reads FYEKMQ (reference sequence). The CDR3 is made up of 17 amino acids. The ends were cut back, 0 bases at V and 6 bases at J, with 20 bases in the middle. This chain's CDR3 is CASSLGKVTGRGNGYTF. The DNA of the CDR3 is TGTGCCAGCAGCTTAGGCAAGGTAACGGGACGGGGGAATGGCTACACCTTC.

The chain joins TRBV19 to TRBJ2-7; TRBD1 aligns across 9 bases. Trimming at V came to 11 bases and at J to 5 bases, leaving 19 bases not matched to a gene. The CDR3 has 16 residues. Germline V lookup: CDR1 LNHDA, CDR2 SQIVND (reference sequence). For the CDR3, the DNA is TGTGCCTCTGCGTCGGCAACGGGGGACAGGGAGAACGAGCAGTACTTC. Translating gives CASASATGDRENEQYF.

This chain joins TRBV13 and TRBJ1-2; 8 positions match TRBD1. Per the germline V gene, CDR1 is PRHDT and CDR2 is FYEKMQ (reference sequence). The CDR3 runs to 19 residues. V shed 7 bases and J 3 bases; nucleotides not matched to a gene: 22. This CDR3 is CASKDLEDRVDRGHYGYTF. The CDR3 nucleotides read TGTGCCAGCAAAGACCTAGAGGACAGGGTTGATCGGGGTCACTATGGCTACACCTTC.

The rearrangement links TRBV5-4 to TRBJ2-5; D not resolved. The CDR3 has 13 amino acids. V was trimmed by 5 bases and J by 5 bases, leaving 13 bases between them. CDR1 and CDR2 from the germline V gene are SGHNT and YYREEE (reference sequence). The DNA for the CDR3 is TGTGCCAGCAGAGAAGACCCGAGGGAGACCCAGTACTTC. It yields the protein CASREDPRETQYF.

The rearrangement joins TRBV27 to TRBJ2-5, with 11 bases aligning to TRBD1. The DNA end is a closer match to TRBJ2-7, so the J assignment may be wrong. The germline CDR1 and CDR2 sequences are MNHEY and SMNVEV (reference sequence). The CDR3 has 15 amino acids. The CDR3 sequence: CASSYGQGASIEQYF. As DNA, the CDR3 is TGTGCCAGCAGTTACGGACAGGGGGCTTCAATCGAGCAGTACTTC.

The V call is TRBV18, the J call TRBJ2-3, with TRBD2 matching 12 bases. Germline-derived CDR1 and CDR2 are KGHSH and LQKENI. The CDR3 spans 16 residues. V trimming: 6 bases; J trimming: 1 base; junction bases outside the gene matches: 5. The CDR3 coding sequence is TGTGCCAGCTCCCCGACTAGCGGGGGCCGCACAGATACGCAGTATTTT. Translating gives CASSPTSGGRTDTQYF.

This chain links TRBV11-2 with TRBJ1-2; D unclear. The germline V gene has CDR1 SGHAT and CDR2 FQNNGV. The CDR3 loop spans 15 amino acids. Trimming left V 3 bases short and J 4 bases short, with 15 bases between. CDR3 bases: TGTGCCAGCAGCTTTAGGGAGGGCACACTCTATGGCTACACCTTC. Residues: CASSFREGTLYGYTF.

Remarks on this clone: The germline gene is not matched at one end of the junction; a read error may be the cause. Other nucleotide sequences in the sample specify the same CDR3. The genes are TRBV27 and TRBJ1-6; D call uncertain. This CDR3 contains 17 residues. CDR1 is MNHEY, CDR2 SMNVEV, per germline (reference sequence). The CDR3 sequence: CASSFSGKETYNSPLHF. CDR3 bases: TGTGCCAGCAGTTTTTCGGGGAAAGAGACCTATAATTCCCCCCTCCACTTT.

The chain employs TRBV2 and TRBJ1-4, with 11 bases that match TRBD1. The CDR3 has 19 amino acids. Per the germline V gene, CDR1 is SNHLY and CDR2 is FYNNEI. The V segment lost 4 bases and the J segment 8 bases; nucleotides outside the gene matches: 18. CDR3 amino acids: CASSGEMDRGRGVGEKLFF. In DNA form, the CDR3 reads TGTGCCAGCAGTGGAGAAATGGACAGGGGGCGAGGGGTTGGCGAAAAACTGTTTTTT.

There are a few counts of this clone. The V call is TRBV30, the J call TRBJ1-1, with 9 nucleotides matching TRBD1. This CDR3 is built from 16 residues. Germline V gene sequence: CDR1 GTSNPN, CDR2 SVGIG (reference sequence). This CDR3 reads CGGQGRDRDMNTEAFF. For the CDR3, the DNA is TGTGGTGGTCAAGGCCGGGACAGGGATATGAACACTGAAGCTTTCTTT.

This chain joins TRBV7-8 and TRBJ2-3; weak D call: TRBD2 (7 bases). The CDR3 extends over 16 amino acids. In germline, CDR1 is SGHVS, CDR2 FQNEAQ. Deletions cut 3 bases from V and 5 bases from J, with 18 bases between. The CDR3 DNA reads TGTGCCAGCAGCTTGCGGGGGCATCTGTTACGAGATACGCAGTATTTT. Translation: CASSLRGHLLRDTQYF.

This sequence joins TRBV28 and TRBJ1-5; 9 bases line up with TRBD1. Germline CDR1 MDHEN, CDR2 SYDVKM. There are 17 residues in the CDR3. Losses at the gene ends were 5 bases for V and 0 bases for J; bases not matched to a gene: 8. The CDR3 is CASSVDRGDYSNQPQHF. The CDR3 nucleotides read TGTGCCAGCAGTGTAGACAGGGGGGACTATAGCAATCAGCCCCAGCATTTT. The full variable domain, with the rest looked up from reference TRBV28 and TRBJ1-5, is DVKVTQSSRYLVKRTGEKVFLECVQDMDHENMFWYRQDPGLGLRLIYFSYDVKMKEKGDIPEGYSVSREKKERFSLILESASTNQTSMYLCASSVDRGDYSNQPQHFGDGTRLSIL.

The V gene is TRBV7-6, the J gene TRBJ1-5; no clear D gene. V gave up 2 bases and J gave up 4 bases, with 9 bases separating them. CDR3 length: 14 amino acids. Germline V CDR1 and CDR2: SGHVS, FNYEAQ. The CDR3 DNA follows: TGTGCCAGCAGCTTACTCCCGACTAATCAGCCCCAGCATTTT. Translating it yields CASSLLPTNQPQHF.

This clone has only a few counts. The chain joins TRBV9 to TRBJ1-3; D unclear. The V and J ends lost 4 bases and 4 bases respectively, with 12 bases between them. The CDR3 is made up of 14 amino acids. Germline V gene lookup returns CDR1 SGDLS and CDR2 YYNGEE. CDR3 in DNA: TGTGCCAGCAGCACACTGAGGGAGGGAAACACCATATATTTT. It is translated as CASSTLREGNTIYF.

The chain is built from TRBV19 and TRBJ2-3; 14 bases agree with TRBD2. The CDR3 consists of 17 residues. J was trimmed by 2 bases and V by 4 bases; bases with no gene match: 5. Per germline, CDR1 LNHDA and CDR2 SQIVND (reference sequence). CDR3 bases: TGTGCCAGTAGTACGGGACTAGCGGGGGAACTCACAGATACGCAGTATTTT. As protein: CASSTGLAGELTDTQYF.

J is TRBJ2-5 and V is TRBV9; TRBD2 aligns across 16 bases. The ends lost 2 bases at V and 2 bases at J; junction bases unmatched: 15. This CDR3 region has 21 residues. Per the germline V gene, CDR1 is SGDLS and CDR2 is YYNGEE. The CDR3 coding sequence is TGTGCCAGCAGCGTCAACCTACCGGGACTAGCGGGGGGGCGAGATCAAGAGACCCAGTACTTC. This translates into CASSVNLPGLAGGRDQETQYF.

This clone appeared a single time. V is TRBV28 and J is TRBJ1-5; weak D call: TRBD1 (5 bases). V lost 4 bases, J lost 4 bases, and 14 bases lay in between. The CDR3 is 15 amino acids. In germline, CDR1 is MDHEN, CDR2 SYDVKM. CDR3 residues: CASSSRRDSNQPQHF. The CDR3 DNA reads as TGTGCCAGCAGTTCCCGTAGAGACAGTAATCAGCCCCAGCATTTT.

The chain couples TRBV6-5 to TRBJ1-2, with 7 bases aligning to TRBD1. In germline, CDR1 is MNHEY, CDR2 SVGAGI. The CDR3 length is 13 residues. Germline trimming cut 6 bases from V and 5 bases from J; bases unmatched to any gene: 6. In nucleotides, the CDR3 is TGTGCCAGCAGCAGGGGGACGCCATATGGCTACACCTTC. This gives the protein CASSRGTPYGYTF.

This clone was seen once. J is TRBJ2-3 and V is TRBV9, with 10 positions matching TRBD2. Germline CDR1 and CDR2: SGDLS and YYNGEE. The length of the CDR3 is 16 residues. The V segment lost 0 bases and the J segment 5 bases; nucleotides outside the gene matches: 6. The CDR3 DNA is TGTGCCAGCAGCGTAGATAAGCGGGGGGGAAGAGATACGCAGTATTTT. It codes for CASSVDKRGGRDTQYF. Filled out from reference TRBV9 and TRBJ2-3, the complete variable domain reads DSGVTQTPKHLITATGQRVTLRCSPRSGDLSVYWYQQSLDQGLQFLIQYYNGEERAKGNILERFSAQQFPDLHSELNLSSLELGDSALYFCASSVDKRGGRDTQYFGPGTRLTVL.

This chain joins TRBV11-2 and TRBJ2-3, with 9 bases fitting TRBD1. The CDR3 has 17 amino acids. CDR1 and CDR2 (germline): SGHAT, FQNNGV. V lost 4 bases and J lost 6; bases outside the gene matches: 14. CDR3 sequence reads: CASSYRDRELIMDTQYF. CDR3 sequence (DNA): TGTGCCAGCAGCTACCGGGACAGGGAATTAATTATGGATACGCAGTATTTT.

Notes on this clone: Other DNA sequences in this sample translate to the same CDR3. CDR3 residues: CASSGRGTEAFF. In nucleotides, the CDR3 is TGTGCCAGCAGCGGGAGAGGTACTGAAGCTTTCTTT. The rearrangement uses TRBV6-1 and TRBJ1-1; unclear D gene. The CDR3 is 12 residues long. Trimming cost V 6 bases and J 5 bases, with 10 bases left between them. The germline CDR1 and CDR2 sequences are MNHNS and SASEGT.

The V and J genes are TRBV11-2 and TRBJ2-7, with TRBD1 matching 9 bases. The CDR3 spans 18 residues. V trimming: 2 bases; J trimming: 2 bases; junction bases outside the gene matches: 13. Per germline, CDR1 SGHAT and CDR2 FQNNGV. The CDR3 protein is CASSLRDREGRGTYEQYF. The CDR3 nucleotides read TGTGCCAGCAGCTTAAGGGACAGGGAGGGGAGGGGTACCTACGAGCAGTACTTC.

The rearrangement links TRBV27 to TRBJ1-4; the D is unclear. The V end was cut by 3 bases, the J end by 6 bases, with 14 bases between. Germline V CDR1 and CDR2: MNHEY, SMNVEV (reference sequence). The CDR3 length is 15 residues. Here the CDR3 reads CASSLNLKRYEKLFF. The CDR3 nucleotides read TGTGCCAGCAGTTTGAATCTGAAACGGTATGAAAAACTGTTTTTT.

This clone was seen a handful of times. The chain has TRBV7-9 and TRBJ2-1, with D perhaps TRBD2 (5 bases). CDR3 length: 17 amino acids. Germline CDR1 and CDR2: SEHNR and FQNEAQ (reference sequence). V was pared by 1 base and J by 4 bases, with 17 bases between. Here the CDR3 DNA reads TGTGCCAGCAGCTTAGTTGAAGGAGGCGACGGATACAATGAGCAGTTCTTC. It specifies CASSLVEGGDGYNEQFF.